Below, 12 T cell receptor beta chains from the same sample are listed, as sequenced in a study of shared clonotypes between healthy human individuals. Only in-frame clones appear in the TCRdb table, and some are missing; sequencing was by immunoSEQ multiplex PCR. The data contain some 1 million clones, roughly 70% of them singletons. The specimen was memory CD4+ T cells sorted from blood. The subset is: CD45RA-negative fraction. The receptors originated from a man between 18 and 29 years old in good health.

The genes are TRBV18 and TRBJ1-4, with unresolved D. V lost 1 base, J lost 0 bases, and 6 bases lay in between. There are 15 residues in the CDR3. Germline V gene lookup returns CDR1 KGHSH and CDR2 LQKENI. CDR3 residues: CASSPRDATNEKLFF. The CDR3 DNA reads TGTGCCAGCTCACCACGTGATGCAACTAATGAAAAACTGTTTTTT.

V usage is TRBV29-1 and J usage is TRBJ1-1; maybe TRBD1 (5 bases). This CDR3 contains 13 residues. Looked up from germline, CDR1 is SQVTM and CDR2 is ANQGSEA. Between the trimmed V and J ends, which lost 4 bases and 2 bases, there was a span of 11 bases. CDR3 in DNA: TGCAGCGTTGCATACGGGACCAACACTGAAGCTTTCTTT. Encoded protein: CSVAYGTNTEAFF.

This clone showed up just a few times. The CDR3 is CASTMTEAFF. The CDR3 DNA reads TGTGCCAGCACAATGACTGAAGCTTTCTTT. The chain couples TRBV9 to TRBJ1-1; unclear D gene. The CDR3 length is 10 residues. CDR1 is SGDLS, CDR2 YYNGEE, per germline. Trimming stripped 6 bases from V and 5 bases from J, with 5 bases between. The full variable domain, with the rest looked up from reference TRBV9 and TRBJ1-1, is DSGVTQTPKHLITATGQRVTLRCSPRSGDLSVYWYQQSLDQGLQFLIQYYNGEERAKGNILERFSAQQFPDLHSELNLSSLELGDSALYFCASTMTEAFFGQGTRLTVV.

The gene calls are TRBV18 and TRBJ1-4, with D perhaps matching TRBD1 (5 bases). CDR3 length: 16 residues. V gave up 3 bases and J gave up 0 bases, with 11 bases separating them. In germline, CDR1 is KGHSH, CDR2 LQKENI. CDR3 coding DNA: TGTGCCAGCTCACCGACCGTACAGGCAACTAATGAAAAACTGTTTTTT. Protein product: CASSPTVQATNEKLFF.

Here the CDR3 reads CASSSGLLNTEAFF. The CDR3 DNA reads as TGTGCCAGCAGTTCGGGACTCTTGAACACTGAAGCTTTCTTT. V gene TRBV28 combines with J gene TRBJ1-1; D is perhaps TRBD1 (5 bases). The CDR3 has 14 amino acids. Germline V gene sequence: CDR1 MDHEN, CDR2 SYDVKM. Trimming left V 4 bases short and J 0 bases short, with 9 bases between.

This rearrangement joins TRBV18 to TRBJ1-5; 7 nucleotides align to TRBD1. This CDR3 has 15 residues. CDR1 KGHSH and CDR2 LQKENI come from the germline V gene. V lost 6 bases to trimming and J lost 0 bases; unmatched junction nucleotides: 5. The CDR3 here is CASSAQGNSNQPQHF. In nucleotides, the CDR3 is TGTGCCAGCTCGGCACAGGGGAATAGCAATCAGCCCCAGCATTTT. Using reference TRBV18 and TRBJ1-5 for the parts outside the CDR3, the full variable domain is NAGVMQNPRHLVRRRGQEARLRCSPMKGHSHVYWYRQLPEEGLKFMVYLQKENIIDESGMPKERFSAEFPKEGPSILRIQQVVRGDSAAYFCASSAQGNSNQPQHFGDGTRLSIL.

The chain combines TRBV18 with TRBJ2-1; D unresolved. This CDR3 has 13 residues. Trimming removed 6 bases at V and 7 bases at J, with 13 bases between. Germline V gene data show CDR1 as KGHSH and CDR2 as LQKENI. In DNA, the CDR3 is TGTGCCAGCTCCCTAACCCTAGAGAATGAGCAGTTCTTC. This gives the protein CASSLTLENEQFF.

Written as DNA, the CDR3 is TGTGCCAGCAGCGCAATTGGACTAGCGGAAGACAATGAGCAGTTCTTC. Its translation: CASSAIGLAEDNEQFF. V gene TRBV7-8 combines with J gene TRBJ2-1; the match to TRBD2 covers 10 bases. Trimming took 5 bases from V and 5 from J; bases not matched to a gene: 9. Germline V gene sequence: CDR1 SGHVS, CDR2 FQNEAQ. This CDR3 comprises 16 residues.

The rearrangement links TRBV7-9 to TRBJ2-6, with D hard to call. The CDR3 loop spans 16 amino acids. The V end was cut by 5 bases, the J end by 2 bases, with 13 bases between. Germline loops: CDR1 SEHNR, CDR2 FQNEAQ (reference sequence). CDR3 DNA: TGTGCCAGCAGCCACACTCCAGTAGCTGGGGCCAACGTCCTGACTTTC. Its protein product is CASSHTPVAGANVLTF. The whole variable domain, filled in from reference TRBV7-9 and TRBJ2-6, reads DTGVSQNPRHKITKRGQNVTFRCDPISEHNRLYWYRQTLGQGPEFLTYFQNEAQLEKSRLLSDRFSAERPKGSFSTLEIQRTEQGDSAMYLCASSHTPVAGANVLTFGAGSRLTVL.

V is TRBV27 and J is TRBJ2-1; possibly TRBD1 for D (5 bases). The germline gives CDR1 MNHEY, CDR2 SMNVEV (reference sequence). The ends were cut back, 5 bases at V and 0 bases at J, with 17 bases in the middle. The CDR3 spans 17 residues. CDR3 region: CASSRLEQASSYNEQFF. In nucleotides, the CDR3 is TGTGCCAGCAGTCGCCTAGAACAGGCGAGCTCCTACAATGAGCAGTTCTTC.

The CDR3 loop reads CAISESTGGHYGYTF. In nucleotides, the CDR3 is TGTGCCATCAGTGAGTCCACAGGGGGGCACTATGGCTACACCTTC. The V and J genes are TRBV10-3 and TRBJ1-2, with 8 bases matching TRBD1. V gave up 0 bases and J gave up 3 bases; unmatched junction bases: 3. The CDR3 is 15 residues long. Germline CDR1 ENHRY, CDR2 SYGVKD.

V usage is TRBV4-3 and J usage is TRBJ2-5; D uncertain. The germline V gene encodes CDR1 LGHNA and CDR2 YSLEER. There are 11 residues in the CDR3. V lost 1 base, J lost 9 bases, and 6 bases lay in between. CDR3 nucleotides: TGCGCCAGCAGCCAAGTTCCAGCCCAGTACTTC. This codes for CASSQVPAQYF.